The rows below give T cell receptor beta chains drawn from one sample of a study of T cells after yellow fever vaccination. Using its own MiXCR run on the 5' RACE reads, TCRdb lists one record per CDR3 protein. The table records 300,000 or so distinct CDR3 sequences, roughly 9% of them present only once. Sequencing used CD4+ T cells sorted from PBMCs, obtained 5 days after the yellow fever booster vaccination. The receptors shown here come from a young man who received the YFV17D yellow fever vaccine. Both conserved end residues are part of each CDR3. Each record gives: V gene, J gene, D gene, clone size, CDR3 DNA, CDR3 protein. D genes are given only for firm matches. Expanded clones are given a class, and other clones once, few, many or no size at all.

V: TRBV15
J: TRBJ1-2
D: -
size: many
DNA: TGTGCCACCAGCAGAGAGCGCAGGGTTGGTGGCTACACCTTC
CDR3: CATSRERRVGGYTF

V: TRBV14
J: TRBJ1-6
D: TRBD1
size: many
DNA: TGTGCCAGCAGCCCCCTGGACAGGGGAAATAATTCACCCCTCCACTTT
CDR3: CASSPLDRGNNSPLHF

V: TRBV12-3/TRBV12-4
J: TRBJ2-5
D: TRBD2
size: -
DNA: TGTGCCAGCAGCGCGGCGTGGCGGGGGTTAGGAGAGACCCAGTACTTC
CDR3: CASSAAWRGLGETQYF

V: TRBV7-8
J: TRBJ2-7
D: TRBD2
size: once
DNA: TGTGCCAGCAGCTTCGGTTCGAGCGGGGCCTACGAGCAGTACTTC
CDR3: CASSFGSSGAYEQYF

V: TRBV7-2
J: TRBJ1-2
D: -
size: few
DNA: TGTGCCAGCAGCCCACTCCTGGGGCGCAGAGATGGCTACACCTTC
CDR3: CASSPLLGRRDGYTF

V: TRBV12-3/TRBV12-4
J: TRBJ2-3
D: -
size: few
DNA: TGTGCCAGCAGGCAGAGAGACACGCAGTATTTT
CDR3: CASRQRDTQYF

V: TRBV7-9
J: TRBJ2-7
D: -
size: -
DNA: TGTGCCAGCAGCGTAATTAAAGGGTCCCACGAGCAGTACTTC
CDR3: CASSVIKGSHEQYF

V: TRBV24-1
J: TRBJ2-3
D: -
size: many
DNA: TGTGCCACCAGTAGACCCGTCGCGGATACGCAGTATTTT
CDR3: CATSRPVADTQYF

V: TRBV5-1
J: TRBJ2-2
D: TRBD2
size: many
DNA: TGCGCCAGCAGCCCGGGGGGGGACACCGGGGAGCTGTTTTTT
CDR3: CASSPGGDTGELFF

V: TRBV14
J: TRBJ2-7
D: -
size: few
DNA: TGTGCCAGCAGCTTACAGGGTGTGCAGTACTTC
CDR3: CASSLQGVQYF

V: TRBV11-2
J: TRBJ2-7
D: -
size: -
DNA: TGTGCCAGCAGCTTTCCTGGGACAATGTCCTTGGAGCAGTACTTC
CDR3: CASSFPGTMSLEQYF

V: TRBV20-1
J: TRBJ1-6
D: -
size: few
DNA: TGCAGTGCTGAACAGAGCTCCTATAATTCACCCCTCCACTTT
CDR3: CSAEQSSYNSPLHF

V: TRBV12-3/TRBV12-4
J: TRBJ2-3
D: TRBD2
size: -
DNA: TGTGCCAGCAGATACTTTAGCGGGGGGGGCACAGATACGCAGTATTTT
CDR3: CASRYFSGGGTDTQYF

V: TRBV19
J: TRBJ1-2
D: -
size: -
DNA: TGTGCCAGTAGCCTGGACTTATACTATGGCTACACCTTC
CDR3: CASSLDLYYGYTF

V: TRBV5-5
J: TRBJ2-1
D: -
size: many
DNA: TGTGCCAGCAGCTTGTATTTTACCAGCAATGAGCAGTTCTTC
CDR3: CASSLYFTSNEQFF

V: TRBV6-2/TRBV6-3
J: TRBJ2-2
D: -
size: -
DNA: TGTGCCAGCAGAGACGGGGAGCTGTTTTTT
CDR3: CASRDGELFF

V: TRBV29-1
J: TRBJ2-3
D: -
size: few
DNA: TGCAGCGTTGTGACGGGGGTGGCGGATACGCAGTATTTT
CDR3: CSVVTGVADTQYF

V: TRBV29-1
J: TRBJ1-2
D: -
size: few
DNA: TGCAGCGTTGAAGAGAGCAGGCTTTATGGCTACACCTTC
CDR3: CSVEESRLYGYTF

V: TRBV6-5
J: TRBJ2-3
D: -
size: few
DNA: TGTGCCAGCAGTGGGCAGTACACAGATACGCAGTATTTT
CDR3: CASSGQYTDTQYF

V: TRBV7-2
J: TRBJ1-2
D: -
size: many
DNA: TGTGCCAGCACCTTACAGGGCAGTTTCTCTAACTATGGCTACACCTTC
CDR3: CASTLQGSFSNYGYTF

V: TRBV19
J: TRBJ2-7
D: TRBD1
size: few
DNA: TGTGCCAGTAGCCTACAGGGGCCTTTCTCCTACGAGCAGTACTTC
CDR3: CASSLQGPFSYEQYF

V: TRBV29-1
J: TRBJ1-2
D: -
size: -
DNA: TGCAGCGTTGATGGGCAGGGTGACTATGGCTACACCTTC
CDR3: CSVDGQGDYGYTF

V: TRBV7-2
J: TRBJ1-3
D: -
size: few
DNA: TGTGCCAGCAGCCCCTTATACTCTGGAAACACCATATATTTT
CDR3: CASSPLYSGNTIYF

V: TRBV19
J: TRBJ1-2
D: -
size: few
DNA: TGTGCCAGTAGTTATAATAACTATGGCTACACCTTC
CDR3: CASSYNNYGYTF

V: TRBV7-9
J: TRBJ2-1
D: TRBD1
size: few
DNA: TGTGCCAGCGTCTTGGGGACAGGGGCGGGGAATGAGCAGTTCTTC
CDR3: CASVLGTGAGNEQFF

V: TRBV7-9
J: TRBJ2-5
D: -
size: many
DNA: TGTGCCAGCAGCTTCAGCAGGGTCGAGACCCAGTACTTC
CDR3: CASSFSRVETQYF

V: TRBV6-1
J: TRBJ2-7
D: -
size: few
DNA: TGTGCCAGCAGTTATAATCGGGACAACTACGAGCAGTACTTC
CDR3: CASSYNRDNYEQYF

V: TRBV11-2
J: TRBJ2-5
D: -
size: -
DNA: TGTGCCAGCAGCTTAGGGTTTACAGGTGATTGGGAGACCCAGTACTTC
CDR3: CASSLGFTGDWETQYF

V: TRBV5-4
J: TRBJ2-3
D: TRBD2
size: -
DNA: TGTGCCAGCAGCCCTCGGACTAGCACAAACACAGATACGCAGTATTTT
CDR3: CASSPRTSTNTDTQYF

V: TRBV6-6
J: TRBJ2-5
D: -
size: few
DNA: TGTGCCAGCAGTTATGTGACTCGGGGGACCCAGTACTTC
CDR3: CASSYVTRGTQYF

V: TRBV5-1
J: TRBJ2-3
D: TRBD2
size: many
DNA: TGCGCCAGCAGCCCTAGCGGGGGAGTCACAGATACGCAGTATTTT
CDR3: CASSPSGGVTDTQYF

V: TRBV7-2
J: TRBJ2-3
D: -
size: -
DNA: TGTGCCAGCAGCCAAGGGGTAACACGGGCAGATACGCAGTATTTT
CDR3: CASSQGVTRADTQYF

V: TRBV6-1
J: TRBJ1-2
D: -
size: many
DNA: TGTGCCAGCAATACCGGGAGGATTGTCGCCTATGGCTACACCTTC
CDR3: CASNTGRIVAYGYTF

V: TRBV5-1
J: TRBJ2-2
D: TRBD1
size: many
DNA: TGTGCCAGCAGCCTAGGACAGGGGACCGGGGAGCTGTTTTTT
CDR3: CASSLGQGTGELFF

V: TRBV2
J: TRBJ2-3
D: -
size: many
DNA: TGTGCCAGCGGCGGCTTTGGGGCGCTAACTACCACAGATACGCAGTATTTT
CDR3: CASGGFGALTTTDTQYF

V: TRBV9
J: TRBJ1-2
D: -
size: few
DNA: TGTGCCAGCAGCGTAGGTTCGGGTCAGTCTAACTATGGCTACACCTTC
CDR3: CASSVGSGQSNYGYTF

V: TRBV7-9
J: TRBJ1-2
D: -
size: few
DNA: TGTGCCAGCAGCTTTACCGGGACCTATGGCTACACCTTC
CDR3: CASSFTGTYGYTF

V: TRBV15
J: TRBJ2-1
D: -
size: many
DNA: TGTGCCACCAGCAGAGATGTTACTCGAGTGCAGTTCTTC
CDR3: CATSRDVTRVQFF

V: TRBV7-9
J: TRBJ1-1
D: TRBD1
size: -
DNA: TGTGCCAGCAGCTCTCCTTGGGACAGCCAGAACACTGAAGCTTTCTTT
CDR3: CASSSPWDSQNTEAFF

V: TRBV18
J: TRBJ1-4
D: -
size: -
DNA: TGTGCCAGCTCACCGCGCACGGCGACTAATGAAAAACTGTTTTTT
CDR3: CASSPRTATNEKLFF

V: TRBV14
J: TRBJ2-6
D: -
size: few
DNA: TGTGCCAGCAGCCAAGAGACCTACTCTGGGGCCAACGTCCTGACTTTC
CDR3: CASSQETYSGANVLTF

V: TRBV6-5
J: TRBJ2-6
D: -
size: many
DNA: TGTGCCAGCAGTCCAAGGGCGGGTCGGGGCTCTGGGGCCAACGTCCTGACTTTC
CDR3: CASSPRAGRGSGANVLTF

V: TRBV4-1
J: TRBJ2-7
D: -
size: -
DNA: TGCGCCAGCAGCCAAGATGAGGGCTTAGGACTAAACTTC
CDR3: CASSQDEGLGLNF

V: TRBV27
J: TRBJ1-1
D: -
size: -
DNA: TGTGCCAGCAGTTTATATTCCACAAAGGCTCTTGAAGCTTTCTTT
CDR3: CASSLYSTKALEAFF

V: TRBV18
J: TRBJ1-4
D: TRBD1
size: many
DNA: TGTGCCAGCTCACCGCCGGGACAGGGAGGAGAAAAACTGTTTTTT
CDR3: CASSPPGQGGEKLFF

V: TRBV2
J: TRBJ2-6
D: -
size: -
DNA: TGTGCCAGCAGAAATAATCCGGGGAAAAGCTCTGGGGCCAACGTCCTGACTTTC
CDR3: CASRNNPGKSSGANVLTF

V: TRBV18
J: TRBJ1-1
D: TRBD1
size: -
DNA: TGTGCCAGCTCACCCACGGGACAGGGGCGTTCTTTCTTT
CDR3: CASSPTGQGRSFF